The 21 T cell receptor beta chains reported below all come from one sample, sequenced in a study of T cell responses to AZD1222 COVID-19 vaccine (dated by TCRdb to the early 2020s). Library preparation was by the immunoSEQ multiplex PCR assay. Drawn from immuneACCESS, this table holds only the in-frame rearrangements with V and J called that TCRdb kept. Clones are partly lost; checked studies trace under half to an unresolved V gene and leave the rest unexplained. The sample profile shows roughly 77,000 clones; 92% of them were found once. Jointly, the top ten make up roughly 7% of the sample. Reading the label with the study, this specimen's time point is: baseline before first vaccination. Explained via the paper, the treatment or condition label denotes: meningococcal conjugate vaccine given as trial control. The sequences come from peripheral blood, collected on day 0 of MenACWY control vaccination. The receptors were sampled from an adult in good health.

This clone occurred once. The rearrangement uses TRBV7-3 and TRBJ1-5; the D is unclear. Trimming removed 5 bases from V and 6 bases from J, with 11 bases in between. The CDR3 is made up of 13 amino acids. CDR1 is SGHTA and CDR2 is FQGTGA in the germline V gene. The CDR3 sequence: CASSQNIGQPQHF. The CDR3 DNA sequence: TGTGCCAGCAGCCAAAACATCGGTCAGCCCCAGCATTTT.

The rearrangement links TRBV6-5 to TRBJ1-2; TRBD1 might be the D (5 bases). Germline V gene data show CDR1 as MNHEY and CDR2 as SVGAGI. This CDR3 comprises 14 residues. Trimming shortened V by 6 bases and J by 6 bases, and 17 bases separated the two germline ends. CDR3 bases: TGTGCCAGCAGGGGGACGGCGGTTCTTAATGGCTACACCTTC. Translating it yields CASRGTAVLNGYTF.

This clone was picked up one time. The chain uses TRBV6-5 and TRBJ1-4, with unresolved D. The CDR3 is 14 residues long. The V end lost 4 bases, the J end lost 4 bases, and 10 bases lay between the germline ends. Germline V gene sequence: CDR1 MNHEY, CDR2 SVGAGI. The CDR3 protein is CASSFDMINEKLFF. CDR3 sequence (DNA): TGTGCCAGCAGTTTCGACATGATTAATGAAAAACTGTTTTTT.

This chain links TRBV5-8 with TRBJ2-2; unclear D gene. Germline V gene sequence: CDR1 SGHTS, CDR2 YDEGEE. CDR3 length: 15 amino acids. Trimming shortened V by 0 bases and J by 5 bases, and 11 bases separated the two germline ends. The CDR3: CASSLGTARTGELFF. The CDR3, as DNA: TGTGCCAGCAGCTTGGGGACCGCGAGGACCGGGGAGCTGTTTTTT.

The chain has TRBV12-3 or TRBV12-4 and TRBJ2-5; D gene unclear. Trimming stripped 3 bases from V and 0 bases from J, with 5 bases between. The CDR3 has 13 residues. CDR3 sequence reads: CASSFLDQETQYF. CDR3 coding DNA: TGTGCCAGCAGTTTTCTCGACCAAGAGACCCAGTACTTC.

The genes are TRBV5-1 and TRBJ1-2, with a possible D match to TRBD1 (6 bases). The CDR3 length is 13 residues. Germline V lookup: CDR1 SGHRS, CDR2 YFSETQ. The ends were cut back, 5 bases at V and 6 bases at J, with 14 bases in the middle. Here the CDR3 reads CASSAQGLDGYTF. CDR3 nucleotide sequence: TGCGCCAGCAGTGCACAGGGTCTGGATGGCTACACCTTC.

The CDR3 is CASSPHPGTHHYGYTF. The CDR3 coding sequence is TGTGCCAGCTCACCACATCCGGGGACACATCACTATGGCTACACCTTC. V is TRBV18 and J is TRBJ1-2, with TRBD1 as a possible D gene (6 bases). CDR1 and CDR2 (germline): KGHSH, LQKENI. V was clipped by 1 base and J by 3 bases, with 15 bases between them. The CDR3 runs 16 residues.

V is TRBV3-1 (or the pseudogene TRBV3-2) and J is TRBJ1-2, with a possible D match to TRBD1 (6 bases). The CDR3 consists of 12 residues. Germline V gives CDR1 LGHDT, CDR2 YNNKEL (reference sequence). V was pared by 4 bases and J by 7 bases, with 10 bases between. CDR3 in DNA: TGTGCCAGCAGCCTACAGGGAGGTGGCTACACCTTC. Encoded protein: CASSLQGGGYTF.

A single count supports this clone. The chain is built from TRBV24-1 and TRBJ1-6; 9 bases are a match to TRBD1. CDR1 KGHDR and CDR2 SFDVKD come from the germline V gene. Germline trimming cut 0 bases from V and 11 bases from J; bases unmatched to any gene: 25. The CDR3 extends over 22 amino acids. The CDR3 sequence: CATSDLEDRDRAWGRDRAPLHF. The DNA for the CDR3 is TGTGCCACCAGTGATTTGGAGGACAGGGACAGGGCCTGGGGCAGGGACAGGGCACCCCTCCACTTT.

The chain is built from TRBV27 and TRBJ1-1; possible D gene TRBD1, 5 bases. Germline assignment: CDR1 MNHEY and CDR2 SMNVEV (reference sequence). The CDR3 runs 13 residues. V shed 6 bases and J shed 1 base, with 9 bases lying between them. In nucleotides, the CDR3 is TGTGCCAGCAGCTTTACAGGGAACACTGAAGCTTTCTTT. Protein: CASSFTGNTEAFF.

The V gene is TRBV6-6, the J gene TRBJ1-1, with D perhaps matching TRBD1 (5 bases). Germline V lookup: CDR1 MNHNY, CDR2 SVGAGI (reference sequence). Trimming shortened V by 3 bases and J by 4 bases, and 9 bases separated the two germline ends. The CDR3 totals 13 residues. Written as DNA, the CDR3 is TGTGCCAGCAGTTATCAGGGTGGCACTGAAGCTTTCTTT. Encoded protein: CASSYQGGTEAFF.

This chain joins TRBV6-2 or TRBV6-3 and TRBJ2-1; TRBD2 matches at 10 bases. Germline assignment: CDR1 MNHEY and CDR2 SVGEGT. This CDR3 is 15 amino acids long. Trimming cost V 0 bases and J 12 bases; bases outside gene matches: 8. The DNA for the CDR3 is TGTGCCAGCAGTTACTCGATGCTAGCGGGAGTGGGGCAGTTCTTC. This sequence encodes CASSYSMLAGVGQFF.

The chain couples TRBV11-3 to TRBJ1-6; possibly TRBD1 for D (5 bases). V shed 1 base and J shed 8 bases, with 12 bases lying between them. CDR3 length: 15 amino acids. CDR1 and CDR2 (germline): SGHNT, YENEEA. The CDR3 coding sequence is TGTGCCAGCAGCTTAGGTATTCAGGGTTATTCACCCCTCCACTTT. It encodes CASSLGIQGYSPLHF.

The chain recombines TRBV7-2 with TRBJ2-3, with D possibly matching TRBD2 (5 bases). The V end was cut by 5 bases, the J end by 4 bases, with 25 bases between. The CDR3 is made up of 18 amino acids. The germline V gene has CDR1 SGHTA and CDR2 FQGNSA. The DNA of the CDR3 is TGTGCCAGCAGCGCACCGGGGATTTTGGGTTCACGGGCAGATACGCAGTATTTT. Amino acid sequence: CASSAPGILGSRADTQYF. Looking up the rest from reference TRBV7-2 and TRBJ2-3 gives the full variable domain: GAGVSQSPSNKVTEKGKDVELRCDPISGHTALYWYRQSLGQGLEFLIYFQGNSAPDKSGLPSDRFSAERTGGSVSTLTIQRTQQEDSAVYLCASSAPGILGSRADTQYFGPGTRLTVL.

The chain recombines TRBV29-1 with TRBJ1-5; a possible D gene is TRBD1 (6 bases). V was trimmed by 6 bases and J by 7 bases, leaving 16 bases between them. Germline V gives CDR1 SQVTM, CDR2 ANQGSEA. The CDR3 loop spans 13 amino acids. The CDR3 sequence: CSVGGDRLQPQHF. The CDR3 nucleotides are TGCAGCGTCGGGGGTGACAGGTTACAGCCCCAGCATTTT. Looking up the rest from reference TRBV29-1 and TRBJ1-5 gives the full variable domain: SAVISQKPSRDICQRGTSLTIQCQVDSQVTMMFWYRQQPGQSLTLIATANQGSEATYESGFVIDKFPISRPNLTFSTLTVSNMSPEDSSIYLCSVGGDRLQPQHFGDGTRLSIL.

V gene TRBV7-2 combines with J gene TRBJ1-6; D is ambiguous. Germline loops: CDR1 SGHTA, CDR2 FQGNSA. V was cut by 5 bases and J by 0 bases, with 11 bases left in between. The CDR3 has 16 residues. The CDR3 region is CASSRTSSSYNSPLHF. The CDR3 DNA is TGTGCCAGCAGCCGTACCTCCAGCTCCTATAATTCACCCCTCCACTTT.

The gene calls are TRBV10-2 and TRBJ1-2, with TRBD1 matching 8 bases. This CDR3 is 15 amino acids long. V shed 6 bases, J shed 0 bases, and the junction held 6 bases outside the gene matches. CDR1 is WSHSY, CDR2 SAAADI, per germline. The chain's CDR3 is CASRTGVLPNYGYTF. The CDR3 nucleotides are TGCGCCAGCAGGACAGGGGTCCTACCTAACTATGGCTACACCTTC.

The gene calls are TRBV6-2 or TRBV6-3 and TRBJ1-1; TRBD1 agrees at 9 bases. The CDR3 is 15 amino acids. After removal of 5 bases from V and 5 bases from J, the junction contained 9 bases not matched to a gene. Germline assignment: CDR1 MNHEY and CDR2 SVGEGT. CDR3 in amino acids: CASSRKQGARTEAFF. The CDR3 bases are TGTGCCAGCAGTCGTAAACAGGGGGCGCGGACTGAAGCTTTCTTT.

The CDR3 reads CASSLDEGDTQYF. DNA for the CDR3: TGTGCCAGCAGCTTAGATGAAGGCGATACGCAGTATTTT. The chain links TRBV11-2 to TRBJ2-3; D not resolved. CDR1 is SGHAT and CDR2 is FQNNGV in the germline V gene. V was cut by 0 bases and J by 6 bases, with 7 bases left in between. This CDR3 contains 13 residues.

This clone was seen once. The chain has TRBV19 and TRBJ1-5; TRBD1 aligns across 7 bases. The germline V gene encodes CDR1 LNHDA and CDR2 SQIVND (reference sequence). The CDR3 loop spans 14 amino acids. J was trimmed by 7 bases and V by 3 bases; bases with no gene match: 6. Here the CDR3 reads CASSIEGAGQPQHF. The CDR3 DNA reads as TGTGCCAGTAGTATTGAGGGGGCTGGACAGCCCCAGCATTTT.

The gene calls are TRBV5-1 and TRBJ2-3; D remains unclear. CDR3 length equals 13 residues. Germline lookup yields CDR1 SGHRS and CDR2 YFSETQ. Trimming removed 0 bases from V and 6 bases from J, with 8 bases in between. Here the CDR3 reads CASSLAFSDTQYF. CDR3 nucleotide sequence: TGCGCCAGCAGCTTGGCCTTCTCGGATACGCAGTATTTT.